Below, 13 T cell receptor beta chains from the same sample are listed, as sequenced in a study of CD8 T cells in Susac syndrome. With random hexamers, about 0.5 to 1 ug RNA was reverse transcribed. TCRdb re-called the immunoSEQ multiplex PCR reads through MiXCR, storing one row per CDR3 protein. The sample has more than 70,000 distinct CDR3 sequences; around 90% are singletons. The sequenced sample consisted of CD8+ T cells from PBMCs. These receptors were obtained from a human donor with multiple sclerosis.

The rearrangement uses TRBV7-9 and TRBJ1-1; 8 bases are shared with TRBD1. The CDR3 totals 14 residues. CDR1 is SEHNR and CDR2 is FQNEAQ in the germline V gene (reference sequence). The V segment lost 4 bases and the J segment 11 bases; nucleotides outside the gene matches: 12. The CDR3 DNA reads TGTGCCAGCAGCTCGGGACAGGTCCCCCTTGGGGCTTTCTTT. Its protein product is CASSSGQVPLGAFF.

V usage is TRBV19 and J usage is TRBJ2-1; tentative D call: TRBD2 (6 bases). This CDR3 contains 15 residues. V lost 5 bases and J lost 0, with 11 bases in between. Per germline, CDR1 LNHDA and CDR2 SQIVND (reference sequence). CDR3 region: CASSGSGSSYNEQFF. CDR3 sequence (DNA): TGTGCCAGTAGTGGTAGCGGTAGCTCCTACAATGAGCAGTTCTTC. Complete variable domain (other parts from reference TRBV19 and TRBJ2-1): DGGITQSPKYLFRKEGQNVTLSCEQNLNHDAMYWYRQDPGQGLRLIYYSQIVNDFQKGDIAEGYSVSREKKESFPLTVTSAQKNPTAFYLCASSGSGSSYNEQFFGPGTRLTVL.

The rearrangement joins TRBV13 to TRBJ2-7; no reliable D call. The CDR3 spans 13 residues. Germline lookup yields CDR1 PRHDT and CDR2 FYEKMQ (reference sequence). V was trimmed by 2 bases and J by 6 bases, leaving 11 bases between them. Here the CDR3 DNA reads TGTGCCAGCAGCTTACCTCCCCGAGTCGAGCAGTACTTC. It codes for CASSLPPRVEQYF. Together with reference TRBV13 and TRBJ2-7, the CDR3 gives the full variable domain: AAGVIQSPRHLIKEKRETATLKCYPIPRHDTVYWYQQGPGQDPQFLISFYEKMQSDKGSIPDRFSAQQFSDYHSELNMSSLELGDSALYFCASSLPPRVEQYFGPGTRLTVT.

The V call is TRBV13, the J call TRBJ2-5; no clear D. CDR3 size: 14 residues. The germline V and J ends were trimmed by 0 bases and 3 bases, with 8 bases remaining between them. Germline assignment: CDR1 PRHDT and CDR2 FYEKMQ (reference sequence). CDR3 residues: CASSLGGEEETQYF. The CDR3 coding sequence is TGTGCCAGCAGCTTAGGTGGGGAAGAAGAGACCCAGTACTTC.

V gene TRBV4-3 combines with J gene TRBJ2-2, with 8 bases lining up with TRBD2. Germline assignment: CDR1 LGHNA and CDR2 YSLEER. Trimming removed 0 bases from V and 3 bases from J; junction bases left unmatched: 9. The CDR3 length is 18 residues. The CDR3 coding sequence is TGCGCCAGCAGCCAAGATAATCCGCTAGCGGGTTACACCGGGGAGCTGTTTTTT. Translation gives CASSQDNPLAGYTGELFF.

The V gene is TRBV13, the J gene TRBJ1-4; the D gene is possibly TRBD1 (6 bases). CDR1 PRHDT and CDR2 FYEKMQ come from the germline V gene (reference sequence). This CDR3 is 15 amino acids long. The ends were cut back, 4 bases at V and 0 bases at J, with 9 bases in the middle. This CDR3 is CASSSQGATNEKLFF. CDR3 sequence (DNA): TGTGCCAGCAGCTCACAGGGTGCAACTAATGAAAAACTGTTTTTT.

This clonotype was observed a few times. CDR3 sequence reads: CASSDGTSGTDTQYF. CDR3 sequence (DNA): TGTGCCAGCAGCGACGGGACTAGCGGCACAGATACGCAGTATTTT. The J gene is TRBJ2-3, the V gene TRBV13; 10 nucleotides match TRBD2. This CDR3 is 15 amino acids long. Germline-derived CDR1 and CDR2 are PRHDT and FYEKMQ (reference sequence). V dropped 5 bases and J dropped 1; count of bases not matched to a gene: 3.

The chain recombines TRBV13 with TRBJ2-3, with 9 nucleotides matching TRBD2. The germline V gene encodes CDR1 PRHDT and CDR2 FYEKMQ (reference sequence). CDR3 length: 16 amino acids. V lost 1 base, J lost 5 bases, and 7 bases stayed unmatched. CDR3 in amino acids: CASSLAREGLGDTQYF. The CDR3 bases are TGTGCCAGCAGCTTAGCGCGGGAGGGCCTTGGAGATACGCAGTATTTT.

The chain recombines TRBV16 with TRBJ1-1, with D uncertain. V was clipped by 3 bases and J by 3 bases, with 14 bases between them. This CDR3 spans 15 amino acids. Germline values: CDR1 KGHSY, CDR2 FQNENV. CDR3 sequence: CASSQVGRPDTEAFF. The CDR3 coding sequence is TGTGCCAGCAGCCAGGTTGGACGGCCCGACACTGAAGCTTTCTTT.

This chain uses TRBV15 with TRBJ2-3, with D maybe TRBD2 (6 bases). Trimming shortened V by 1 base and J by 6 bases, and 8 bases separated the two germline ends. The CDR3 runs to 13 residues. CDR1 is LNHNV and CDR2 is YYDKDF in the germline V gene (reference sequence). The CDR3 reads CATSRGGGDTQYF. CDR3 DNA: TGTGCCACCAGCAGAGGAGGAGGGGATACGCAGTATTTT.

The chain has TRBV4-1 and TRBJ2-7; the D is unclear. The germline gives CDR1 MGHRA, CDR2 YSYEKL. This CDR3 comprises 13 residues. V shed 1 base and J shed 3 bases, with 7 bases lying between them. Here the CDR3 DNA reads TGCGCCAGCAGCCAAGGTATAGACTACGAGCAGTACTTC. Encoded protein: CASSQGIDYEQYF.

The chain recombines TRBV13 with TRBJ2-7; no reliable D call. Trimming removed 5 bases at V and 3 bases at J, with 14 bases between. The CDR3 length is 14 residues. CDR1 PRHDT and CDR2 FYEKMQ come from the germline V gene (reference sequence). The CDR3 nucleotides are TGTGCCAGCAGCCACCCAGATCCCCACTACGAGCAGTACTTC. This encodes CASSHPDPHYEQYF.

A remark on this clonotype: At one boundary the junction diverges from the germline segment, which might be a read error. The gene calls are TRBV4-2 and TRBJ2-1; D not certain. Germline V CDR1 and CDR2: LGHNA, YNFKEQ. The CDR3 sequence is 13 residues long. The CDR3 nucleotides are TGTGCCAGCAGACAAGACGGGCTGGCTGAGCAGTTCTTC. This codes for CASRQDGLAEQFF.